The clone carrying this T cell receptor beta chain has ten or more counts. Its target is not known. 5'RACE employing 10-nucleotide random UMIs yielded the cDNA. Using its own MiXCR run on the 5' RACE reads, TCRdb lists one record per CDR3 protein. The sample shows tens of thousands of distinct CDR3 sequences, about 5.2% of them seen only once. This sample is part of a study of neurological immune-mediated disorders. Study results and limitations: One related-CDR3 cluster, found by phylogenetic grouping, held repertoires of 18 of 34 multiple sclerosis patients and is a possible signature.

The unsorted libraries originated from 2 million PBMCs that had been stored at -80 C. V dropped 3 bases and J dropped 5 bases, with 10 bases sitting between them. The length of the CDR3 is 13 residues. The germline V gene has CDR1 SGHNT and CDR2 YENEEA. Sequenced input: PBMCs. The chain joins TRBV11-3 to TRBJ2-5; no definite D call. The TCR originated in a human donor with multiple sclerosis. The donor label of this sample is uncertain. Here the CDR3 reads CASSLSGEETQYF. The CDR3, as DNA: TGTGCCAGCAGCTTGTCGGGCGAGGAGACCCAGTACTTC.